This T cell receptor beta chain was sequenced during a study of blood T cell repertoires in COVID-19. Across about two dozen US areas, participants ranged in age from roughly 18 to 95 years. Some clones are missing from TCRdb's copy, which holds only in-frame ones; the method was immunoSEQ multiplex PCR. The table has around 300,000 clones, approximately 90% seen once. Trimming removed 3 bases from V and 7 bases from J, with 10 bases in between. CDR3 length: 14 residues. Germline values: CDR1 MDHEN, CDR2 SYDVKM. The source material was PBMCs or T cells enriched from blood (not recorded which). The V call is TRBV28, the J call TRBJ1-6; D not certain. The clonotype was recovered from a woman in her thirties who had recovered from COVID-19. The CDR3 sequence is CASSFAWENSPLHF. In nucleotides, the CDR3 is TGTGCCAGCAGTTTTGCGTGGGAGAATTCACCCCTCCACTTT.